Listed below are T cell receptor beta chains from one sample, sequenced in a study of shared clonotypes between healthy human individuals. Clones were read by immunoSEQ multiplex PCR, and TCRdb kept only the in-frame ones, dropping some. The sample contains just over 2,000,000 clones, about 95% of which appear only once. Material: naive CD8+ T cells sorted from blood. These receptors came from a man aged 18 to 35 in good health. The conserved cysteine and the conserved F or W are not part of the CDR3 here. A D gene is named only where the DNA matches it firmly. Clone size is not always given. Where it is, it says once, few, many or a class for expanded clones.

V,J,size,D,CDR3
TRBV11-2,TRBJ2-5,.,TRBD2,ASSLEIPGGVSETQY
TRBV27,TRBJ2-3,.,.,ASSLIQVDGTDTQY
TRBV5-1,TRBJ2-3,.,.,ASSLALSGSTDTQY
TRBV11-2,TRBJ2-3,.,TRBD1,ASSQGADTQY
TRBV5-4,TRBJ2-7,.,.,ASSGTSYEQY
TRBV30,TRBJ2-7,.,TRBD2,AWSAASGYEQY
TRBV15,TRBJ2-7,.,TRBD2,ATSVGGEGEQY
TRBV5-1,TRBJ2-5,.,.,ASSSGGPETQY
TRBV5-6,TRBJ1-1,.,.,ASSKLHGDPEAF
TRBV13,TRBJ2-7,.,TRBD2,ASSLEGLETGEQY
TRBV9,TRBJ2-5,.,.,ASSVGLDQETQY
TRBV13,TRBJ2-3,.,TRBD2,ASSKILGLAEFTDTQY
TRBV4-3,TRBJ2-1,.,TRBD2,ASSQVLAGHVEQF
TRBV11-2,TRBJ2-7,.,.,ASSLDPTGAYEQY
TRBV4-3,TRBJ2-1,.,TRBD2,ASSQDYRGSSYNEQF
TRBV6-6,TRBJ1-5,.,TRBD1,ASSWGDRGRQPQH
TRBV7-9,TRBJ1-2,.,.,ASSSDQAWGYT
TRBV15,TRBJ2-2,.,.,ATSPETGELF
TRBV14,TRBJ1-2,.,.,ASSHERGLANYGYT
TRBV27,TRBJ2-2,.,.,ASSYLASGELF
TRBV5-1,TRBJ2-5,.,TRBD2,ASSLNGGFPETQY
TRBV15,TRBJ2-1,.,.,ATSRDASPSYNEQF
TRBV18,TRBJ1-1,.,TRBD1,ASSAGQGAEAF
TRBV29-1,TRBJ2-7,.,TRBD2,SAKTSGAEQY
TRBV5-1,TRBJ2-7,.,TRBD1,ASSFLGTGSD
TRBV6-1,TRBJ1-1,.,.,ASSEDRVNTEAF
TRBV9,TRBJ2-7,.,TRBD1,ASSPSGTGIYEQY
TRBV5-5,TRBJ2-7,once,TRBD2,ASSGEMTSGSDEQY
TRBV6-1,TRBJ1-1,.,.,ASSEARGTEAF
TRBV28,TRBJ1-5,.,.,ASSFSPLGQPQH
TRBV6-1,TRBJ2-5,.,TRBD2,ASSALTSGQETQY
TRBV30,TRBJ1-3,.,.,ACTSSGNTIY
TRBV4-1,TRBJ2-1,.,TRBD2,ASSLTSGGLQNNEQF
TRBV30,TRBJ2-3,.,TRBD2,AWSPMGLADGRGTDTQY
TRBV4-1,TRBJ2-7,once,TRBD1,ASSQSGQSVEQY
TRBV9,TRBJ2-7,.,TRBD2,ASSSSGTSGYEQY
TRBV5-4,TRBJ2-3,.,.,ASSLDGGFLKSTDTQY
TRBV7-9,TRBJ2-7,once,TRBD2,ASSLGEGSYEQY
TRBV5-1,TRBJ2-7,.,.,ASSLDPSSSYEQY
TRBV28,TRBJ1-1,.,.,ARSFSRNTEAF
TRBV6-5,TRBJ2-5,once,.,ASSSNVPGAQETQY
TRBV4-2,TRBJ2-1,.,TRBD2,ASSQLGLAGIRDNEQF
TRBV18,TRBJ1-2,.,.,ASSPPEVPTPYGYT
TRBV9,TRBJ1-6,once,.,ASSVEDGTNSPLH
TRBV2,TRBJ2-1,.,.,ATQILAEGTNEQF
TRBV19,TRBJ1-1,.,.,ASSILPDTEAF
TRBV19,TRBJ1-2,.,TRBD1,ATPAGTGNDYT
TRBV5-1,TRBJ1-1,.,TRBD1,ASSWGQGNTEAF
TRBV27,TRBJ2-1,few,.,ASSFGNEQF
TRBV6-5,TRBJ1-1,few,.,ASSYGLGTEAF
TRBV21-1,TRBJ2-5,.,.,ASSKSLGGTGDRETQY
TRBV2,TRBJ1-5,.,.,ASESGIMGSNQPQH
TRBV5-1,TRBJ2-1,few,.,ASSFGSYNEQF
TRBV4-1,TRBJ2-1,.,TRBD2,ASSQEPSGSVGRNEQF
TRBV7-2,TRBJ1-2,once,.,ASSPHPTDYGYT
TRBV27,TRBJ1-2,.,.,ASSLSESYGYT
TRBV10-2,TRBJ2-1,.,.,ASSPLAHPEDNEQF